The rows below give T cell receptor beta chains drawn from one sample of a study of blood T cells in healthy people across ages. TCRdb reprocessed the 5' RACE reads via MiXCR and lists one record per CDR3 protein. Of 700,000 to 950,000 distinct CDR3 sequences listed, 58% are singletons. The sequenced sample was blood. Every receptor here comes from a man younger than 40 in good health. Both conserved end residues are part of each CDR3. The order of the fields is J gene, clone size, V gene, CDR3 length, D gene, CDR3 DNA, CDR3 protein. D genes are given only for firm matches. Some rows have no size entry. The others give once, few or many, or a class for an expanded clone.

TRBJ2-3 | . | TRBV7-3 | 14 | . | TGTGCCAGCAGCGAGGACCGGGCGACAGATACGCAGTATTTT | CASSEDRATDTQYF
TRBJ2-7 | few | TRBV21-1 | 14 | . | TGTGCCAGCAGCAGGAATCAGGACGTCTACGAGCAGTACTTC | CASSRNQDVYEQYF
TRBJ2-6 | once | TRBV10-3 | 16 | . | TGTGCTATCAGTGAGTTCGGGAGCTCTGGGGCCAACGTCCTGACTTTC | CAISEFGSSGANVLTF
TRBJ2-7 | once | TRBV7-9 | 13 | . | TGTGCCAGCAGCCGGACATCACGGGACGAGCAGTACTTC | CASSRTSRDEQYF
TRBJ2-1 | few | TRBV12-3/TRBV12-4 | 11 | . | TGTGCCAGCGGTATCTACAATGAGCAGTTCTTC | CASGIYNEQFF
TRBJ1-6 | . | TRBV4-2 | 21 | TRBD1 | TGTGCCAGCAGCCAAGATCTAATCCCCAGGGCAGGGGGAGACTATAATTCACCCCTCCACTTT | CASSQDLIPRAGGDYNSPLHF
TRBJ2-5 | . | TRBV7-7 | 15 | TRBD2 | TGTGCTAGCAGCCCATTAGCGGGAGGGTTCAGTGAGCAGTACTTC | CASSPLAGGFSEQYF
TRBJ2-1 | few | TRBV7-9 | 16 | TRBD2 | TGTGCCAGCAGCCCGGGACTAGCGGGAGTTGGCAATGAGCAGTTCTTC | CASSPGLAGVGNEQFF
TRBJ2-2 | many | TRBV9 | 13 | . | TGTGCCAGCAGCGCATCAGGGGCCGGGGAGCTGTTTTTT | CASSASGAGELFF
TRBJ2-1 | . | TRBV24-1 | 19 | . | TGTGCCACCAGTATTGGCGCCACAGGGAAACTGAGCTCCTACAATGAGCAGTTCTTC | CATSIGATGKLSSYNEQFF
TRBJ2-7 | . | TRBV7-2 | 15 | . | TGTGCCAGCAGCCCCGAGGGACAACTCTCCTACGAGCAGTACTTC | CASSPEGQLSYEQYF
TRBJ2-3 | . | TRBV7-2 | 16 | . | TGTGTCAGCAGCCCGCACAGGGATTGGGCCTCAGATACGCAGTATTTT | CVSSPHRDWASDTQYF
TRBJ2-5 | once | TRBV7-2 | 14 | . | TGTGCCAGCAGCTTAGCCAGGGGCCAAGAGACCCAGTACTTC | CASSLARGQETQYF
TRBJ2-1 | . | TRBV7-2 | 16 | TRBD1 | TGTGCCAGCAGCTTAGTGTACAGGGGGCTATCCCCTGAGCAGTTCTTC | CASSLVYRGLSPEQFF
TRBJ2-7 | . | TRBV7-2 | 14 | . | TGTGCCAGCAGCTTAATCCCCGAAGGGTATGAGCAGTACTTC | CASSLIPEGYEQYF
TRBJ1-2 | few | TRBV11-2 | 11 | . | TGTGCCAGCAGCCCCGGGGCGGGCGTCACCTTC | CASSPGAGVTF
TRBJ1-5 | once | TRBV4-1 | 15 | . | TGCGCCAGCAGCCAATCCTCAGGGGTCTATCAGCCCCAGCATTTT | CASSQSSGVYQPQHF
TRBJ2-7 | few | TRBV28 | 12 | . | TGTGCCAGCAATCAACCCGAATACGAGCAGTACTTC | CASNQPEYEQYF
TRBJ1-1 | . | TRBV7-9 | 14 | . | TGTGCCAGCAGCTTAAATCCGTCGAACACTGAAGCTTTCTTT | CASSLNPSNTEAFF
TRBJ1-2 | . | TRBV6-5 | 15 | . | TGTGCCAGCAGTTACGGTGCAGAGACGCACTATGGCTACACCTTC | CASSYGAETHYGYTF
TRBJ2-1 | . | TRBV28 | 14 | . | TGTGCCAGCTTTAGGGCCTTTAGCGGCAATGAGCAGTTCTTC | CASFRAFSGNEQFF
TRBJ2-5 | . | TRBV5-6 | 17 | . | TGTGCCAGCAGCGCCAACCCAGGGGACCTAACCTTACGAGGGCAGTACTTC | CASSANPGDLTLRGQYF
TRBJ2-3 | . | TRBV29-1 | 14 | . | TGCAGCGTTGGGACAGTCGTTTCTCGGCTACCGCAGTATTTT | CSVGTVVSRLPQYF
TRBJ2-5 | . | TRBV13 | 14 | TRBD2 | TGTGCCAGCAGCTCTAGACTAGCGGCGGGTTCCCAGTACTTC | CASSSRLAAGSQYF
TRBJ2-3 | . | TRBV9 | 15 | . | TGTGCCAGCAGCGTAGATCATGGCCGCACAGATACGCAGTATTTT | CASSVDHGRTDTQYF
TRBJ2-3 | . | TRBV7-9 | 15 | TRBD1 | TGTGCCAGCAGCTTGGTAGGGGGCGCTGGAGATACGCAGTATTTT | CASSLVGGAGDTQYF
TRBJ1-4 | few | TRBV7-9 | 14 | TRBD1 | TGTGCCAGCAGCACCCCAGGGGGGGGTGAAAAACTGTTTTTT | CASSTPGGGEKLFF
TRBJ2-7 | . | TRBV6-6 | 14 | TRBD2 | TGTGCCAGCAAATGGGACTACAACAGCTACGAGCAGTACTTC | CASKWDYNSYEQYF
TRBJ2-7 | . | TRBV21-1 | 18 | . | TGTGCCAGCAGCCCAAACCGTCAGTACGGGATCACGACCTACGAGCAGTACTTC | CASSPNRQYGITTYEQYF
TRBJ2-7 | . | TRBV20-1 | 14 | . | TGCAGTGCTAGAGTGGGAGCATTCGAGCGCGAGCAGTACTTC | CSARVGAFEREQYF
TRBJ2-7 | . | TRBV11-2 | 14 | . | TGTGCCAGCAGCTTAGTGGGCACCTCCTACGAGCAGTACTTC | CASSLVGTSYEQYF
TRBJ2-6 | . | TRBV28 | 16 | TRBD2 | TGTGCAACTCAGGCGGGAGGGATCTCTGGAGCCAACGTCCTGACTTTC | CATQAGGISGANVLTF
TRBJ1-6 | . | TRBV6-6 | 13 | . | TGTGCCAAATCGGCGGACTATAATTCACCCCTCCACTTT | CAKSADYNSPLHF